The 10 T cell receptor beta chains reported below all come from one sample, sequenced in a study of blood T cells in healthy people across ages. PCR was performed a second time for roughly 7 to 11 cycles using a sample-barcoded 5' primer and a J-beta primer mix. TCRdb called the 5' RACE reads again in MiXCR, with one record for every CDR3 protein. Among some 920,000 distinct CDR3 sequences listed, 45% to 60% were seen once. Sequenced: blood. Receptor source: an older woman in good health.

In this sample, this clonotype turned up many times. The chain links TRBV29-1 to TRBJ2-5, with unresolved D. Germline CDR1 is SQVTM and CDR2 is ANQGSEA. V was trimmed by 4 bases and J by 1 base, leaving 7 bases between them. CDR3 length: 12 residues. For the CDR3, the DNA is TGCAGCGTTGCTTTGGGCCAAGAGACCCAGTACTTC. Its protein is CSVALGQETQYF.

The chain employs TRBV29-1 and TRBJ2-5, with TRBD2 as a possible D gene (6 bases). Trimming took 8 bases from V and 5 from J, leaving 12 bases between them. Germline CDR1 reads SQVTM; CDR2 reads ANQGSEA. This CDR3 comprises 11 residues. The CDR3 DNA reads TGCAGCACGGGACTTTTGGAGACCCAGTACTTC. Residues: CSTGLLETQYF.

The genes are TRBV7-2 and TRBJ2-1; D uncertain. V dropped 6 bases and J dropped 0 bases, with 12 bases sitting between them. The CDR3 has 15 residues. CDR1 and CDR2 (germline): SGHTA, FQGNSA. CDR3: CASSRVYGSYNEQFF. CDR3 in DNA: TGTGCCAGCAGTCGTGTATACGGCTCCTACAATGAGCAGTTCTTC.

This clonotype appeared a few times. This sequence joins TRBV7-2 and TRBJ2-3; 7 bases line up with TRBD2. Germline CDR1 SGHTA, CDR2 FQGNSA. Trimming took 1 base from V and 4 from J; bases not matched to a gene: 11. The CDR3 has 17 amino acids. DNA for the CDR3: TGTGCCAGCAGCTTAGACCCAGCGGGGTGGGGCGCAGATACGCAGTATTTT. Protein: CASSLDPAGWGADTQYF. Variable domain in full (rest from reference TRBV7-2 and TRBJ2-3): GAGVSQSPSNKVTEKGKDVELRCDPISGHTALYWYRQSLGQGLEFLIYFQGNSAPDKSGLPSDRFSAERTGGSVSTLTIQRTQQEDSAVYLCASSLDPAGWGADTQYFGPGTRLTVL.

The chain has TRBV10-3 and TRBJ2-3, with 11 bases matching TRBD2. This CDR3 contains 16 residues. Trimming took 2 bases from V and 7 from J; bases not matched to a gene: 8. Looked up from germline, CDR1 is ENHRY and CDR2 is SYGVKD. The CDR3 region is CAISESRASGRHTQYF. The CDR3 DNA sequence: TGTGCCATCAGTGAGAGCCGGGCTAGCGGGAGGCATACGCAGTATTTT.

This chain connects TRBV6-5 to TRBJ2-5; D remains unclear. Germline assignment: CDR1 MNHEY and CDR2 SVGAGI. The V end lost 4 bases, the J end lost 7 bases, and 19 bases lay between the germline ends. The CDR3 covers 15 residues. CDR3 DNA sequence: TGTGCCAGCAGTTTCGTTGGTTGGGCCAAGGGGACCCAGTACTTC. Translating it yields CASSFVGWAKGTQYF.

This chain joins TRBV24-1 and TRBJ2-7, with 14 bases that match TRBD2. The last part of the DNA fits TRBJ2-1 better; the J call may be wrong. The germline CDR1 and CDR2 sequences are KGHDR and SFDVKD. This CDR3 spans 18 amino acids. The CDR3 here is CATSDSPGLAGERDEQFF. The CDR3 DNA reads TGTGCCACCAGTGATTCGCCGGGACTAGCGGGAGAACGGGATGAGCAGTTCTTC.

As DNA, the CDR3 is TGCAGCGCCTCGGTGACAGGCGTAGAAAAACTGTTTTTT. Translating gives CSASVTGVEKLFF. This rearrangement joins TRBV29-1 to TRBJ1-4; a possible D gene is TRBD1 (6 bases). The V and J ends lost 7 bases and 8 bases respectively, with 17 bases between them. CDR1 is SQVTM and CDR2 is ANQGSEA in the germline V gene. This CDR3 has 13 residues.

This CDR3 is CASSQDHAETSGSTRYNEQFF. In nucleotides, the CDR3 is TGCGCCAGCAGCCAAGATCATGCCGAGACTAGCGGGAGCACGAGGTACAATGAGCAGTTCTTC. This chain uses TRBV4-3 with TRBJ2-1; 12 bases align to TRBD2. Germline V CDR1 and CDR2: LGHNA, YSLEER. There are 21 residues in the CDR3. The junction had 16 bases not matched to a gene; V was cut back by 0 bases and J by 4 bases.

This clonotype was picked up a small number of times. V is TRBV29-1 and J is TRBJ2-7, with D perhaps matching TRBD1 (5 bases). This CDR3 region has 15 residues. Germline V gives CDR1 SQVTM, CDR2 ANQGSEA. V was clipped by 1 base and J by 3 bases, with 16 bases between them. The DNA of the CDR3 is TGCAGCGTTGAAGGGACACGAGAGAATGACTACGAGCAGTACTTC. Translated: CSVEGTRENDYEQYF.